Following are 13 T cell receptor beta chains from one sample sequenced in a study of shared clonotypes between healthy human individuals. Terminally differentiated effector memory CD45RA+ cells were excluded from the naive CD8 cells, which were CD45RO-negative and positively selected for CCR7. Repertoires were generated with immunoSEQ multiplex PCR, while TCRdb's copy carries only in-frame clones and drops some. The sample lists 660,000 or so clones; approximately 96% were seen once. What was sequenced was naive CD8+ T cells sorted from blood. The receptors derive from a woman aged 25 to 45 in good health.

The chain couples TRBV28 to TRBJ2-1, with D perhaps matching TRBD2 (6 bases). CDR3 length equals 18 residues. The V gene lost 6 bases and the J gene lost 0 bases, with 21 bases spanning the gap. The V gene's germline CDR1 is MDHEN and CDR2 SYDVKM. CDR3 protein: CASSFPVGGTSSYNEQFF. Written as DNA, the CDR3 is TGTGCCAGCAGCTTTCCAGTCGGGGGTACAAGCTCCTACAATGAGCAGTTCTTC.

V gene TRBV27 combines with J gene TRBJ2-7, with 9 bases aligning to TRBD1. V shed 3 bases, J shed 5 bases, and the junction held 5 bases outside the gene matches. This CDR3 has 14 amino acids. CDR1 and CDR2 (germline): MNHEY, SMNVEV (reference sequence). This CDR3 reads CASSFGTGLHEQYF. The CDR3 coding sequence is TGTGCCAGCAGTTTTGGGACAGGGTTACACGAGCAGTACTTC.

The rearrangement links TRBV28 to TRBJ1-5; 8 nucleotides align to TRBD1. Unmatched junction bases numbered 8, after V lost 7 bases and J lost 6 bases. The CDR3 is 14 amino acids. Germline values: CDR1 MDHEN, CDR2 SYDVKM. DNA for the CDR3: TGTGCCAGCATCTTCCAGGGGGCTGGTCAGCCCCAGCATTTT. Protein: CASIFQGAGQPQHF.

A word on this clone: Other DNA sequences within the sample encode an identical CDR3. The chain is built from TRBV27 and TRBJ1-2; the D gene is possibly TRBD1 (5 bases). Germline V gene sequence: CDR1 MNHEY, CDR2 SMNVEV (reference sequence). The CDR3 covers 13 residues. The V end was cut by 3 bases, the J end by 3 bases, with 8 bases between. The CDR3 is CASSFDRYYGYTF. In DNA form, the CDR3 reads TGTGCCAGCAGTTTTGACAGATACTATGGCTACACCTTC.

The sample holds one count of this clone. This CDR3 is also generated by other DNA sequences in the sample. The chain recombines TRBV30 with TRBJ1-4, with TRBD1 as a possible D gene (5 bases). The CDR3 consists of 11 residues. Trimming took 1 base from V and 8 from J, leaving 5 bases between them. From germline, CDR1 is GTSNPN and CDR2 SVGIG (reference sequence). CDR3 DNA: TGTGCCTGGAGTGGGGGGGAAAAACTGTTTTTT. Its protein product is CAWSGGEKLFF.

This rearrangement joins TRBV5-1 to TRBJ2-7; D is tentatively TRBD1 or TRBD2 (5 bases each). The CDR3 is 15 amino acids. Trimming shortened V by 0 bases and J by 3 bases, and 13 bases separated the two germline ends. CDR1 is SGHRS and CDR2 is YFSETQ in the germline V gene. This CDR3 is CASSLAQGEGYEQYF. The CDR3 DNA reads as TGCGCCAGCAGCTTGGCCCAGGGAGAAGGCTACGAGCAGTACTTC. Together with reference TRBV5-1 and TRBJ2-7, the CDR3 gives the full variable domain: KAGVTQTPRYLIKTRGQQVTLSCSPISGHRSVSWYQQTPGQGLQFLFEYFSETQRNKGNFPGRFSGRQFSNSRSEMNVSTLELGDSALYLCASSLAQGEGYEQYFGPGTRLTVT.

A word on this clone: Other DNA sequences in this sample translate to the same CDR3. The V gene is TRBV28, the J gene TRBJ2-7; D is ambiguous. The V end was cut by 2 bases, the J end by 3 bases, with 2 bases between. The germline CDR1 and CDR2 sequences are MDHEN and SYDVKM. The CDR3 has 11 amino acids. Here the CDR3 reads CASSLLYEQYF. The DNA for the CDR3 is TGTGCCAGCAGTTTACTCTACGAGCAGTACTTC.

The chain is built from TRBV5-6 and TRBJ2-6; D remains ambiguous. This CDR3 spans 12 amino acids. V lost 0 bases to trimming and J lost 7 bases, with 2 bases between them. Germline lookup yields CDR1 SGHDT and CDR2 YYEEEE. CDR3 in DNA: TGTGCCAGCAGCTTGGGTGCCAACGTCCTGACTTTC. The encoded protein is CASSLGANVLTF.

The chain is built from TRBV29-1 and TRBJ1-1; 7 bases are a match to TRBD1. The germline V gene encodes CDR1 SQVTM and CDR2 ANQGSEA. CDR3 length: 14 amino acids. Unmatched junction bases numbered 4, after V lost 2 bases and J lost 1 base. This CDR3 reads CSVEYGTANTEAFF. Written as DNA, the CDR3 is TGCAGCGTTGAATACGGGACAGCGAACACTGAAGCTTTCTTT.

CDR3 sequence: CASSFEFDQLSYEQYF. In DNA form, the CDR3 reads TGTGCCAGCAGTTTCGAATTCGATCAACTTTCCTACGAGCAGTACTTC. The chain links TRBV6-6 to TRBJ2-7; no reliable D call. V gave up 4 bases and J gave up 1 base, with 17 bases separating them. Germline CDR1 and CDR2: MNHNY and SVGAGI (reference sequence). CDR3 size: 16 residues.

In the case of this clone: The same CDR3 can be traced to other DNA sequences in this sample. V usage is TRBV9 and J usage is TRBJ2-1, with no clear D. The CDR3 spans 12 residues. With 0 bases removed from V and 6 bases from J, the gap between germline ends came to 4 bases. Germline CDR1 and CDR2: SGDLS and YYNGEE. The DNA for the CDR3 is TGTGCCAGCAGCGTAGTTAGCAATGAGCAGTTCTTC. It translates to CASSVVSNEQFF.

The rearrangement links TRBV27 to TRBJ2-3; 8 bases are shared with TRBD2. From germline, CDR1 is MNHEY and CDR2 SMNVEV (reference sequence). There are 12 residues in the CDR3. J gave up 14 bases and V 6 bases, and 10 bases lay outside the gene matches. CDR3 residues: CASRSERELWYF. The DNA for the CDR3 is TGTGCCAGCAGATCCGAGCGGGAGCTTTGGTATTTT.

The chain links TRBV6-4 to TRBJ1-1, with TRBD1 matching over 8 bases. V gave up 3 bases and J gave up 5 bases; unmatched junction bases: 8. The CDR3 consists of 15 residues. The germline CDR1 and CDR2 sequences are MRHNA and SNTAGT. CDR3 DNA: TGTGCCAGCAGTGAGACGGACAGGGTATGTACTGAAGCTTTCTTT. This translates into CASSETDRVCTEAFF.